The subject of this entry is one TCR beta chain. This clonotype was found a few times. The antigen this receptor binds is unknown. Nothing much larger sits one base from this clone, and base qualities are not available. The sample is drawn from a study of CD8 T cells in ankylosing spondylitis listed by TCRdb under 2017. Some background on the complete study: T cell receptor beta repertoires were profiled in healthy donors and ankylosing spondylitis patients so that disease-linked TCR variants could be found. The full study cohort comprised 20 to 30 ankylosing spondylitis patients and roughly 110 healthy donors. Samples of peripheral blood were taken, and for ankylosing spondylitis patients, synovial fluid was collected as well.

Sequencing relied on an Illumina HiSeq 2500. TCR beta libraries were prepared by quantitative 5'-RACE with molecular barcodes. From the authors' description of their analysis: To identify disease-linked TCR variants, a new computational method was used, one built on a probabilistic model of VDJ rearrangement. In-frame beta chains were kept once TCRdb had trimmed the public reads at Q25 with fastp and called clones with MiXCR. Records with the same CDR3 protein are collapsed into one entry carrying the most frequent genes and DNA. These V and J calls derive from TCRdb rather than the authors' analysis. The sample profile shows hundreds of thousands of distinct CDR3 sequences; about a sixth of them were found once. Together, the top ten hold approximately 1% of the sample. Overall study outcomes, separate from this receptor: Some motif variants were previously reported in synovial fluid and blood of reactive arthritis patients, suggesting common disease-initiation mechanisms. Significant enrichment of the disease-linked clones was reported in matched synovial fluid samples from ankylosing spondylitis patients. In peripheral blood, the disease-linked clones were found at relatively low frequencies and had a CD8+ phenotype. Blood from ankylosing spondylitis patients appeared to be characterized by a TCR beta motif made up of several highly homologous amino acid variants.

Inclusive of the bounding cysteine and phenylalanine, the CDR3 is 14 residues long. The sequence is cut down to CDR3 DNA, 42 bases in frame from base 1. V is shortened by 7 bases, J by 1 base, and the region joining them spans 14 bases. The germline V gene supplies CDR1 MNHNS and CDR2 SASEGT. The sample taken for sequencing was blood, either unsorted or a sorted T cell fraction (not recorded which). The chain is assembled from TRBV6-1 and TRBJ2-7; perhaps TRBD1 is the D gene, with 6 bases matching. The sequence came from a male donor with ankylosing spondylitis. The base sequence is TGTGCCAGCACCCCTAGCCAGGGGTCCTACGAGCAGTACTTC. Protein translation: CASTPSQGSYEQYF.